The following is a T cell receptor beta chain sequence with its context. The antigen it binds to is not known. No clone much larger than this one lies a single base away; base qualities are absent. This record belongs to a study of blood T cell repertoires in COVID-19 (dated by TCRdb to the early 2020s). Background on the whole study: Collaborator samples came from the United States, Italy and Spain and covered acute and convalescent phases of COVID-19. Where available, HLA class I and class II types were obtained from metadata supplied by the sample provider rather than from assay-based typing. A freely available public database, intended as a resource for researchers studying the immune response to SARS-CoV-2, is where the repertoires were released. Nearly every sample came with metadata listing a de-identified subject ID, COVID-19 status, age in years and sex. Deeply sampled blood TCRbeta repertoires from subjects exposed to, actively infected with, or recovered from COVID-19 were included in the dataset. The samples were drawn from two sources: the first 160 participants of the ongoing ImmuneRACE study, and 950 to 1,500 subjects contributed by 6 global collaborators. The material from the prospective study consisted of cDNA or gDNA derived from T cells, B-cell-depleted T cells, or PBMCs. Paper-wide results and their limitations: How much clinical and demographic metadata was included differed by source and by participant, and the metadata was provided uncurated.

Whole blood was collected in K2EDTA tubes by collaborating institutions according to the institutions' own protocols. For TCRbeta analysis, collaborators shipped samples as frozen whole blood, isolated PBMCs, or DNA extracted from either of those sample types. The CDR3 measures 17 amino acids from cysteine to phenylalanine. Only the CDR3 portion is preserved as DNA: 51 bases, with reading frame beginning at the first base. Per the germline V gene, SGHDN is the CDR1 and FVKESK is the CDR2. The trim is 0 bases for V and 0 bases for J, with a gap of 13 bases between the germline ends. The immunoSEQ Assay, a bias-controlled multiplex PCR, was used to amplify TCRbeta CDR3 regions from genomic DNA. The original pipeline was this. The number of nucleated cells in each sample was estimated by amplification of reference gene primers within the assay. To quantify the absolute abundance of each unique TCRbeta CDR3 rearrangement, sequence reads were collapsed and filtered. For each sample, productive Simpson clonality was calculated as the square root of Simpson's diversity index over productive rearrangements. TCRdb's version of the immuneACCESS table is confined to in-frame rearrangements and falls short of the full clone set. An unresolved V gene accounts for under half of the shortfall where checked; the remainder is of unknown origin. The V and J calls and the clone size are those of that table, but D and trimming were determined from the DNA. This sample has approximately 150,000 clones in its table, and over 80% of those were observed once. 0.75% to 0.95% of the sample is taken by the ten largest.

This receptor was obtained from a woman aged 50 to 60 with acute or convalescent COVID-19. The sequencing input was peripheral blood. The chain couples TRBV14 to TRBJ2-3; no D gene is confidently identified. The nucleotide sequence reads TGTGCCAGCAGCCAAGAAATGAGTTCGACTAGCACAGATACGCAGTATTTT. Translated, this is CASSQEMSSTSTDTQYF.